This T cell receptor beta chain is drawn from a study of graft-versus-host responses after intestinal transplantation. On the study more broadly: Isolated intestinal, liver-intestinal, or multivisceral transplants had been given to the recipients. Study results and limitations: Some GvH clones were seen earlier in gut or blood, suggesting intestinal origin. The study associated peak circulating GvH clone levels with early post-transplant HvG declines.

Worth noting for this clone: Antigen unknown.

Sequencing used immunoSEQ multiplex PCR; TCRdb keeps in-frame clones, though not all of them. The data hold roughly 29,000 clones, with roughly 87% observed a single time. From germline, CDR1 is SGHNT and CDR2 YYREEE (reference sequence). V lost 3 bases to trimming and J lost 0 bases, with 10 bases between them. The CDR3 loop spans 15 amino acids. The sample was PBMCs, taken around 430 days after intestinal transplantation. The rearrangement joins TRBV5-4 to TRBJ2-1; weak D call: TRBD1 (6 bases). This sequence was found in a human patient who received an intestinal transplant, so some T cells may come from the graft donor. CDR3 DNA sequence: TGTGCCAGCAGCTATGGACAGAGCTCCTACAATGAGCAGTTCTTC. Amino acids: CASSYGQSSYNEQFF.